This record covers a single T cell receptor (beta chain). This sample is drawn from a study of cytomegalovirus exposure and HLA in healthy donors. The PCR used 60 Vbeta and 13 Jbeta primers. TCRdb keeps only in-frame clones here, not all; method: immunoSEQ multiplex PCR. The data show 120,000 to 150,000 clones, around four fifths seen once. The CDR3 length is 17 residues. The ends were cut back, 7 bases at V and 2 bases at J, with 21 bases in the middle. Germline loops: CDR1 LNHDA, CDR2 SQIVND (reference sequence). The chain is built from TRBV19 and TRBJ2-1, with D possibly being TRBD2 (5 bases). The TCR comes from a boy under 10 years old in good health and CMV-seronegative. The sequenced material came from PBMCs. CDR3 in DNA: TGTGCCAGTACCCCATTACTAGGATCGGGCCCCTACAATGAGCAGTTCTTC. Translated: CASTPLLGSGPYNEQFF.